The 6 T cell receptor beta chains below were found in one sample sequenced in a study of T cell repertoires in cytomegalovirus infection. TCRdb independently ran MiXCR on the reads; one entry per CDR3 protein. The table includes approximately 180,000 distinct CDR3 sequences, 9.5% detected once. The sample taken for sequencing was PBMCs. Receptors originate from a human donor in good health (CMV status not recorded). Some clones in this sample may be carry-over from other donors' samples.

This clonotype appeared a few times. This chain links TRBV4-3 with TRBJ1-1, with D uncertain. V lost 1 base, J lost 3 bases, and 9 bases lay in between. The CDR3 extends over 14 amino acids. Per the germline V gene, CDR1 is LGHNA and CDR2 is YSLEER. CDR3 DNA sequence: TGCGCCAGCAGCCAAGCCCCGAGGGACACTGAAGCTTTCTTT. As protein: CASSQAPRDTEAFF.

The table lists this clonotype with many counts. The CDR3 nucleotides read TGTGCCAGCAGATACAACAATGAGCAGTTCTTC. Protein product: CASRYNNEQFF. This sequence joins TRBV5-6 and TRBJ2-1, with D hard to call. The V gene lost 5 bases and the J gene lost 5 bases, with 5 bases spanning the gap. CDR1 and CDR2 from the germline V gene are SGHDT and YYEEEE. The CDR3 has 11 amino acids.

In this sample, this clonotype turned up many times. V is TRBV7-2 and J is TRBJ2-7, with a tentative D call TRBD2 (5 bases). The CDR3 has 13 residues. CDR1 is SGHTA and CDR2 is FQGNSA in the germline V gene. V was clipped by 5 bases and J by 7 bases, with 15 bases between them. The CDR3 region has the DNA TGTGCCAGCAGCCTCCCGACTACCCCAGAGCAGTACTTC. It yields the protein CASSLPTTPEQYF.

This clonotype was recorded only once. The CDR3 region has the DNA TGTGCCACCAGTGATTTAGGGATCCAGCCCCAGCATTTT. This translates into CATSDLGIQPQHF. This chain links TRBV24-1 with TRBJ1-5; D gene uncertain. The length of the CDR3 is 13 residues. Trimming pared 1 base from V and 7 bases from J, leaving 7 bases between. Germline V gene data show CDR1 as KGHDR and CDR2 as SFDVKD.

In this sample, this clonotype turned up a few times. This chain links TRBV10-3 with TRBJ2-3; either TRBD1 or TRBD2 may supply D (6 bases each). The CDR3 length is 14 residues. From germline, CDR1 is ENHRY and CDR2 SYGVKD. The V end lost 11 bases, the J end lost 3 bases, and 18 bases lay between the germline ends. The CDR3 here is CAVGGQGSTDTQYF. CDR3 nucleotides: TGTGCCGTAGGGGGGCAGGGATCAACAGATACGCAGTATTTT.

This clonotype was counted at least ten times. This rearrangement joins TRBV11-1 to TRBJ2-1; D unresolved. The V gene lost 6 bases and the J gene lost 4 bases, with 7 bases spanning the gap. Germline CDR1 SGHAT, CDR2 FQDESV (reference sequence). The CDR3 has 12 residues. Here the CDR3 DNA reads TGTGCCAGCAGTAAGGAGTACAATGAGCAGTTCTTC. Translation gives CASSKEYNEQFF. Supplemented by reference TRBV11-1 and TRBJ2-1, the full variable domain reads EAEVAQSPRYKITEKSQAVAFWCDPISGHATLYWYRQILGQGPELLVQFQDESVVDDSQLPKDRFSAERLKGVDSTLKIQPAELGDSAMYLCASSKEYNEQFFGPGTRLTVL.